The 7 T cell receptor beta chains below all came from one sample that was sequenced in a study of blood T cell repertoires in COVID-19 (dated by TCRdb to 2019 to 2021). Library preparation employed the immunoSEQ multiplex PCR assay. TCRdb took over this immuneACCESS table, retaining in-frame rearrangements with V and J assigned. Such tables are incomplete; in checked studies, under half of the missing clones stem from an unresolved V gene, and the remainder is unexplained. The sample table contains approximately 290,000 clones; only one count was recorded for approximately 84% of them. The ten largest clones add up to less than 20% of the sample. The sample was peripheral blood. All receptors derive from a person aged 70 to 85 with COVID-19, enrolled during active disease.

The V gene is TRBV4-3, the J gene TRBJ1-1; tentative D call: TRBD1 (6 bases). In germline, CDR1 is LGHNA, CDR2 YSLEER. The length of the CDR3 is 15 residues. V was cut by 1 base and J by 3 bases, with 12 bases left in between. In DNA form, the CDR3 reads TGCGCCAGCAGCCAAGGGGCAGGGGTCTACACTGAAGCTTTCTTT. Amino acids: CASSQGAGVYTEAFF.

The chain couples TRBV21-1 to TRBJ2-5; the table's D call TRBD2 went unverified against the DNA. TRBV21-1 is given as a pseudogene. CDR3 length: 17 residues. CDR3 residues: CASRKLRGLAGRETQYF. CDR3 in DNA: TGTGCCAGCAGGAAACTGCGGGGACTAGCGGGTAGAGAGACCCAGTACTTC.

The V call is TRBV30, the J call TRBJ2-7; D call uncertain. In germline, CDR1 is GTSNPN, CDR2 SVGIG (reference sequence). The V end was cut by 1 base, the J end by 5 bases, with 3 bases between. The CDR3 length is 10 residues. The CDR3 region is CAWSDNEQYF. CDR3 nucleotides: TGTGCCTGGAGTGACAACGAGCAGTACTTC.

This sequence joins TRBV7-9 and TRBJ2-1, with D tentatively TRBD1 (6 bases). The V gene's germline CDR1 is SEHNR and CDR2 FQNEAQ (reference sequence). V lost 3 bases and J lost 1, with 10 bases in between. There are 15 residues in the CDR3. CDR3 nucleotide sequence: TGTGCCAGCAGCTTTCGGCAGGGGTCCTACAATGAGCAGTTCTTC. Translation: CASSFRQGSYNEQFF.

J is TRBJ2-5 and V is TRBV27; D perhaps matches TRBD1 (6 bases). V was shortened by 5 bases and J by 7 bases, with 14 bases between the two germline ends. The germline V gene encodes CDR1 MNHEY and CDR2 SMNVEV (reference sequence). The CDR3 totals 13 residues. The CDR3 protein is CASSDRWPGTQYF. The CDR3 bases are TGTGCCAGCAGTGACAGGTGGCCGGGGACCCAGTACTTC.

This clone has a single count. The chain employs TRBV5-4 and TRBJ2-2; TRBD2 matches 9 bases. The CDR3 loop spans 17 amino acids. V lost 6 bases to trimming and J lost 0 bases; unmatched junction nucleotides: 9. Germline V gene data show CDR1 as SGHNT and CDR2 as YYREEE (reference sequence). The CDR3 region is CASTPGASGANTGELFF. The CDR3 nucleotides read TGTGCCAGCACCCCTGGGGCTAGCGGGGCGAACACCGGGGAGCTGTTTTTT. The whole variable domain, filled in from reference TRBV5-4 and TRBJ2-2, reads ETGVTQSPTHLIKTRGQQVTLRCSSQSGHNTVSWYQQALGQGPQFIFQYYREEENGRGNFPPRFSGLQFPNYSSELNVNALELDDSALYLCASTPGASGANTGELFFGEGSRLTVL.

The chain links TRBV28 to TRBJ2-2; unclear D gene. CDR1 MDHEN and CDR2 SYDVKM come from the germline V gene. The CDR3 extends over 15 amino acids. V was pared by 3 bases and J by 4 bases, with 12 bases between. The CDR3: CASSFSLAGTGELFF. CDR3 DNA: TGTGCCAGCAGTTTCTCGCTCGCCGGCACCGGGGAGCTGTTTTTT.